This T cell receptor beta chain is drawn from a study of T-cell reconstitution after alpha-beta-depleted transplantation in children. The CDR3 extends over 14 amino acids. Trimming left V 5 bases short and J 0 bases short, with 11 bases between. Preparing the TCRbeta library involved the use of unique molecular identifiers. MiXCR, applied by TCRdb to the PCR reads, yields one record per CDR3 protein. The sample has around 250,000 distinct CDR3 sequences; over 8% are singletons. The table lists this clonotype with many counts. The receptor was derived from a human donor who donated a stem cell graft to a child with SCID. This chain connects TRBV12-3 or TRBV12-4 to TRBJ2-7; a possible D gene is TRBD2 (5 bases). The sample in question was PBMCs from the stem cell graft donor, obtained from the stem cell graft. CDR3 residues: CASSPDLLSYEQYF. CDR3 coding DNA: TGTGCCAGCAGTCCGGACTTACTCTCCTACGAGCAGTACTTC.